This is a list of T cell receptor beta chains from one sample in a study of blood T cell repertoires in COVID-19. The protocol was immunoSEQ multiplex PCR, while the TCRdb copy is restricted to in-frame clones and leaves out a portion. This sample yields 150,000 to 200,000 clones, of which 88% are seen a single time; 3.5% to 4.5% belongs to the top ten. Sequenced: peripheral blood. Every receptor here comes from a woman under 40 with acute or convalescent COVID-19. CDR3s include the opening cysteine and the closing phenylalanine or tryptophan. The order of the fields is J gene, D gene, V gene, clone size, CDR3 protein, CDR3 DNA. The D gene is left open where the match is weak. Size tells how often a clone was seen (once, few, many) or the class of an expanded clone, and some rows leave it out.

J gene: TRBJ1-4; D gene: -; V gene: TRBV4-2; clone size: -; CDR3 protein: CASSTPGNEKLFF; CDR3 DNA: TGTGCCAGCAGCACCCCGGGTAATGAAAAACTGTTTTTT
J gene: TRBJ2-1; D gene: -; V gene: TRBV25-1; clone size: -; CDR3 protein: CASSELDSTYNEQFF; CDR3 DNA: TGTGCCAGCAGTGAGCTGGACAGCACCTACAATGAGCAGTTCTTC
J gene: TRBJ2-1; D gene: TRBD2; V gene: TRBV5-1; clone size: -; CDR3 protein: CASSLVAGGVNEQFF; CDR3 DNA: TGCGCCAGCAGCTTGGTGGCGGGAGGAGTGAATGAGCAGTTCTTC
J gene: TRBJ2-7; D gene: -; V gene: TRBV24-1; clone size: -; CDR3 protein: CATSDSGSYEQYF; CDR3 DNA: TGTGCCACCAGTGATAGTGGTAGCTACGAGCAGTACTTC
J gene: TRBJ2-7; D gene: TRBD2; V gene: TRBV5-4; clone size: -; CDR3 protein: CASSPGLAGGEQYF; CDR3 DNA: TGTGCCAGCAGCCCGGGACTAGCGGGAGGGGAGCAGTACTTC
J gene: TRBJ2-3; D gene: TRBD2; V gene: TRBV10-3; clone size: -; CDR3 protein: CAIAGGGDTQYF; CDR3 DNA: TGTGCCATCGCGGGAGGAGGAGATACGCAGTATTTT
J gene: TRBJ1-2; D gene: -; V gene: TRBV5-1; clone size: -; CDR3 protein: CASSVHSTGYGYTF; CDR3 DNA: TGCGCCAGCAGCGTCCACTCAACAGGCTATGGCTACACCTTC
J gene: TRBJ1-2; D gene: TRBD1; V gene: TRBV5-6; clone size: -; CDR3 protein: CASSTTGGEYGYTF; CDR3 DNA: TGTGCCAGCAGCACGACAGGGGGCGAGTATGGCTACACCTTC
J gene: TRBJ2-3; D gene: -; V gene: TRBV7-9; clone size: -; CDR3 protein: CATSGVPFTDTQYF; CDR3 DNA: TGTGCCACTTCGGGGGTGCCGTTCACAGATACGCAGTATTTT
J gene: TRBJ2-3; D gene: -; V gene: TRBV7-9; clone size: -; CDR3 protein: CASGAYSTDTQYF; CDR3 DNA: TGTGCCAGCGGAGCCTATAGCACAGATACGCAGTATTTT
J gene: TRBJ1-6; D gene: TRBD1; V gene: TRBV4-1; clone size: -; CDR3 protein: CASSLSVHRGLDSPLHF; CDR3 DNA: TGCGCCAGCAGCCTGTCCGTCCACAGGGGGCTAGATTCACCCCTCCACTTT
J gene: TRBJ2-6; D gene: TRBD2; V gene: TRBV7-8; clone size: -; CDR3 protein: CASSSSGRAGANVLTF; CDR3 DNA: TGTGCCAGCAGCTCTAGCGGGAGGGCTGGGGCCAACGTCCTGACTTTC
J gene: TRBJ2-7; D gene: -; V gene: TRBV18; clone size: -; CDR3 protein: CASSPAGLAEQYF; CDR3 DNA: TGTGCCAGCTCACCAGCAGGTTTGGCCGAGCAGTACTTC
J gene: TRBJ2-6; D gene: -; V gene: TRBV28; clone size: -; CDR3 protein: CASSLGDRGANVLTF; CDR3 DNA: TGTGCCAGCAGTTTAGGGGATCGGGGTGCCAACGTCCTGACTTTC
J gene: TRBJ1-1; D gene: -; V gene: TRBV11-2; clone size: -; CDR3 protein: CASSSQGNTEAFF; CDR3 DNA: TGTGCCAGCAGTTCACAGGGGAACACTGAAGCTTTCTTT
J gene: TRBJ2-1; D gene: TRBD2; V gene: TRBV5-4; clone size: -; CDR3 protein: CASTSTSTKINEQFF; CDR3 DNA: TGTGCCAGCACCTCGACTAGCACAAAGATCAATGAGCAGTTCTTC
J gene: TRBJ2-2; D gene: TRBD2; V gene: TRBV28; clone size: -; CDR3 protein: CASIGGRALTGELFF; CDR3 DNA: TGTGCCAGCATCGGCGGGAGGGCCCTCACCGGGGAGCTGTTTTTT
J gene: TRBJ2-5; D gene: TRBD2; V gene: TRBV28; clone size: -; CDR3 protein: CASSLNGRGWVAGGQETQYF; CDR3 DNA: TGTGCCAGCAGTTTAAATGGGAGGGGATGGGTAGCGGGAGGTCAAGAGACCCAGTACTTC
J gene: TRBJ2-1; D gene: -; V gene: TRBV7-6; clone size: once; CDR3 protein: CASSLGVAYEQFF; CDR3 DNA: TGTGCCAGCAGCTTAGGGGTAGCGTATGAGCAGTTCTTC
J gene: TRBJ2-7; D gene: -; V gene: TRBV13; clone size: -; CDR3 protein: CASSLGQHPSYEQYF; CDR3 DNA: TGTGCCAGCAGCTTAGGACAGCATCCCTCCTACGAGCAGTACTTC
J gene: TRBJ2-4; D gene: -; V gene: TRBV18; clone size: -; CDR3 protein: CASSPSGDIQYF; CDR3 DNA: TGTGCCAGCTCTCCCAGTGGTGACATTCAGTACTTC
J gene: TRBJ2-3; D gene: -; V gene: TRBV27; clone size: -; CDR3 protein: CASSLLAGITDTQYF; CDR3 DNA: TGTGCCAGCAGTTTATTGGCGGGGATCACAGATACGCAGTATTTT
J gene: TRBJ2-1; D gene: -; V gene: TRBV3-1/TRBV3-2; clone size: -; CDR3 protein: CASSQGYSNEQFF; CDR3 DNA: TGTGCCAGCAGCCAAGGCTATTCCAATGAGCAGTTCTTC
J gene: TRBJ2-3; D gene: TRBD2; V gene: TRBV5-1; clone size: -; CDR3 protein: CASSGGRAGTDTQYF; CDR3 DNA: TGCGCCAGCAGCGGCGGGAGGGCCGGAACAGATACGCAGTATTTT
J gene: TRBJ2-6; D gene: -; V gene: TRBV28; clone size: once; CDR3 protein: CASSQGSGANVLTF; CDR3 DNA: TGTGCCAGCAGCCAGGGGTCTGGGGCCAACGTCCTGACTTTC
J gene: TRBJ1-1; D gene: TRBD1; V gene: TRBV20-1; clone size: -; CDR3 protein: CSARGDRADFF; CDR3 DNA: TGCAGTGCTAGAGGGGACAGGGCTGATTTCTTT
J gene: TRBJ2-1; D gene: TRBD2; V gene: TRBV18; clone size: once; CDR3 protein: CASSLWTSGSSYNEQFF; CDR3 DNA: TGTGCCAGCTCACTCTGGACTAGCGGGAGCTCCTACAATGAGCAGTTCTTC
J gene: TRBJ1-6; D gene: -; V gene: TRBV5-1; clone size: -; CDR3 protein: CASSLLGPDSPLHF; CDR3 DNA: TGCGCCAGCAGCTTGTTGGGGCCTGATTCACCCCTCCACTTT
J gene: TRBJ1-1; D gene: -; V gene: TRBV19; clone size: -; CDR3 protein: CASSFIGGNTEAFF; CDR3 DNA: TGTGCCAGTAGCTTCATCGGGGGGAACACTGAAGCTTTCTTT
J gene: TRBJ1-1; D gene: -; V gene: TRBV14; clone size: -; CDR3 protein: CASSQGARTEAFF; CDR3 DNA: TGTGCCAGCAGCCAGGGGGCGCGGACTGAAGCTTTCTTT
J gene: TRBJ2-1; D gene: TRBD2; V gene: TRBV7-2; clone size: -; CDR3 protein: CASSYKRESDEQFF; CDR3 DNA: TGTGCCAGCAGCTATAAGCGGGAATCGGATGAGCAGTTCTTC
J gene: TRBJ1-5; D gene: TRBD1; V gene: TRBV2; clone size: few; CDR3 protein: CASTRTGWGYSNQPQHF; CDR3 DNA: TGTGCCAGCACGAGGACAGGGTGGGGATATAGCAATCAGCCCCAGCATTTT
J gene: TRBJ2-7; D gene: TRBD2; V gene: TRBV12-3/TRBV12-4; clone size: -; CDR3 protein: CASRERENYEQYF; CDR3 DNA: TGTGCCAGCAGAGAGCGGGAGAATTACGAGCAGTACTTC
J gene: TRBJ2-3; D gene: -; V gene: TRBV28; clone size: -; CDR3 protein: CASSSSGKGLSSTDTQYF; CDR3 DNA: TGTGCCAGCAGTAGTTCAGGGAAGGGGTTATCTAGCACAGATACGCAGTATTTT
J gene: TRBJ1-1; D gene: -; V gene: TRBV6-6; clone size: -; CDR3 protein: CASRLGPEAFF; CDR3 DNA: TGTGCCAGCAGATTGGGCCCTGAAGCTTTCTTT
J gene: TRBJ2-7; D gene: -; V gene: TRBV4-1; clone size: -; CDR3 protein: CASSPLARGSYEQYF; CDR3 DNA: TGCGCCAGCAGCCCCCTCGCGCGAGGGTCTTACGAGCAGTACTTC
J gene: TRBJ2-3; D gene: -; V gene: TRBV6-5; clone size: -; CDR3 protein: CASSYVAGTDTQYF; CDR3 DNA: TGTGCCAGCAGTTACGTGGCGGGGACAGATACGCAGTATTTT
J gene: TRBJ2-5; D gene: -; V gene: TRBV11-2; clone size: once; CDR3 protein: CASSSGSQETQYF; CDR3 DNA: TGTGCCAGCAGCTCGGGTTCCCAAGAGACCCAGTACTTC
J gene: TRBJ2-3; D gene: TRBD2; V gene: TRBV7-6; clone size: -; CDR3 protein: CASSLEAGRGTDTQYF; CDR3 DNA: TGTGCCAGCAGCTTAGAGGCCGGGAGGGGCACAGATACGCAGTATTTT
J gene: TRBJ2-7; D gene: TRBD2; V gene: TRBV28; clone size: -; CDR3 protein: CASSFSHGRLYEQYF; CDR3 DNA: TGTGCCAGCAGTTTCTCCCACGGGAGGCTCTACGAGCAGTACTTC
J gene: TRBJ1-2; D gene: -; V gene: TRBV12-1; clone size: -; CDR3 protein: CASSSDRSHGYTF; CDR3 DNA: TGTGCCAGCTCCTCCGACAGGAGCCATGGCTACACCTTC
J gene: TRBJ2-1; D gene: TRBD2; V gene: TRBV5-1; clone size: -; CDR3 protein: CASSLGGGLAINEQFF; CDR3 DNA: TGCGCCAGCAGCTTGGGCGGGGGACTGGCGATCAATGAGCAGTTCTTC
J gene: TRBJ1-1; D gene: -; V gene: TRBV28; clone size: -; CDR3 protein: CASSLPLARAFF; CDR3 DNA: TGTGCCAGCAGTTTACCCCTCGCGAGAGCTTTCTTT
J gene: TRBJ1-3; D gene: TRBD1; V gene: TRBV15; clone size: -; CDR3 protein: CATSWDRGITIYF; CDR3 DNA: TGTGCCACCAGCTGGGACAGGGGAATCACCATATATTTT
J gene: TRBJ1-1; D gene: -; V gene: TRBV27; clone size: -; CDR3 protein: CASKRGAGGNTEAFF; CDR3 DNA: TGTGCCAGCAAGAGGGGCGCGGGGGGGAACACTGAAGCTTTCTTT
J gene: TRBJ2-1; D gene: TRBD2; V gene: TRBV3-1/TRBV3-2; clone size: -; CDR3 protein: CASGTSANEQFF; CDR3 DNA: TGTGCCAGCGGGACTAGCGCCAATGAGCAGTTCTTC
J gene: TRBJ2-5; D gene: TRBD1; V gene: TRBV5-1; clone size: -; CDR3 protein: CASSLAGQGRETQYF; CDR3 DNA: TGCGCCAGCAGCTTGGCGGGACAGGGACGGGAGACCCAGTACTTC
J gene: TRBJ2-3; D gene: -; V gene: TRBV5-1; clone size: -; CDR3 protein: CASSLDGSAADTQYF; CDR3 DNA: TGCGCCAGCAGCCTGGACGGAAGTGCGGCAGATACGCAGTATTTT
J gene: TRBJ2-1; D gene: -; V gene: TRBV5-1; clone size: few; CDR3 protein: CASSLGAGVNEQFF; CDR3 DNA: TGCGCCAGCAGCTTGGGGGCAGGGGTCAATGAGCAGTTCTTC
J gene: TRBJ2-4; D gene: -; V gene: TRBV18; clone size: -; CDR3 protein: CASSSDREAIQYF; CDR3 DNA: TGTGCCAGCTCATCCGACAGGGAGGCCATTCAGTACTTC
J gene: TRBJ2-7; D gene: TRBD1; V gene: TRBV5-1; clone size: -; CDR3 protein: CASSRYRGSYEQYF; CDR3 DNA: TGCGCCAGCAGCAGATACAGGGGCTCCTACGAGCAGTACTTC
J gene: TRBJ1-5; D gene: TRBD1; V gene: TRBV19; clone size: -; CDR3 protein: CASKRQGIYEPQHF; CDR3 DNA: TGTGCCAGTAAGAGACAGGGTATCTATGAGCCCCAGCATTTT
J gene: TRBJ1-1; D gene: TRBD1; V gene: TRBV28; clone size: -; CDR3 protein: CASSRSDRGEAFF; CDR3 DNA: TGTGCCAGCAGTCGCTCAGACAGGGGAGAAGCTTTCTTT
J gene: TRBJ1-2; D gene: -; V gene: TRBV4-1; clone size: -; CDR3 protein: CASRQGVTENYGYTF; CDR3 DNA: TGCGCCAGCAGGCAAGGCGTAACGGAGAACTATGGCTACACCTTC
J gene: TRBJ1-2; D gene: -; V gene: TRBV28; clone size: -; CDR3 protein: CASSLDRIDGYTF; CDR3 DNA: TGTGCCAGCAGTTTAGACAGGATAGATGGCTACACCTTC
J gene: TRBJ2-6; D gene: TRBD1; V gene: TRBV19; clone size: -; CDR3 protein: CASSIDRGSGANVLTF; CDR3 DNA: TGTGCCAGTAGTATTGACAGGGGCTCTGGGGCCAACGTCCTGACTTTC